This TCR beta chain was retrieved from a study of blood T cells in healthy people across ages. Overall study findings and caveats: As age increased, TCR beta diversity per million T cells fell in a roughly linear fashion. Investigators treated diversity estimates from one million T cells as underestimates.

This clonotype was seen a few times. Its antigen is still unknown. Samples had at least 6.5 million PBMCs isolated from them. The second PCR ran about 6 to 11 cycles with a sample-barcoded 5' primer and J-beta primers. TCRdb re-analysed the 5' RACE reads in MiXCR, keeping a single row per CDR3 protein. Seen here are 650,000 to 1,000,000 distinct CDR3 sequences, under 40% observed once, and the top ten hold over 10%. The CDR3 totals 13 residues. The V gene's germline CDR1 is SGHAT and CDR2 FQNNGV. V shed 7 bases and J shed 0 bases, with 9 bases lying between them. J is TRBJ1-1 and V is TRBV11-2; no reliable D call. Sequenced input: blood. The TCR sequence derives from a man younger than 35 in good health. In nucleotides, the CDR3 is TGTGCCAGCACCCCTATTTTGAACACTGAAGCTTTCTTT. Protein: CASTPILNTEAFF.